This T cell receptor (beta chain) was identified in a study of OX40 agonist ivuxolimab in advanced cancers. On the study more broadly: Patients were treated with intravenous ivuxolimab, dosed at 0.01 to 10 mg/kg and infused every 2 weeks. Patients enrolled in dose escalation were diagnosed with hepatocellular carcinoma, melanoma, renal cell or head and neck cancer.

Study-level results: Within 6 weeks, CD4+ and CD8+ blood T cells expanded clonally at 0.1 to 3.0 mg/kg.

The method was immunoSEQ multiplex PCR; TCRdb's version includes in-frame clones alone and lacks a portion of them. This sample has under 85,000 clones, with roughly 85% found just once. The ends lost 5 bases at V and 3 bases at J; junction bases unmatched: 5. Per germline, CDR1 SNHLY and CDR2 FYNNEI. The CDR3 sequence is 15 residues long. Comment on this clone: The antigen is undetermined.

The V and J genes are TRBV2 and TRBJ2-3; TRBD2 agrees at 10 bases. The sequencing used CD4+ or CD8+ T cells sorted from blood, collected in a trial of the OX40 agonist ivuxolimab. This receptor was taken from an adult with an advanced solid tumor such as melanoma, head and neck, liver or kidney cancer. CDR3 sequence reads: CASSPSGRVTDTQYF. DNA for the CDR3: TGTGCCAGCAGTCCTAGCGGGAGAGTGACAGATACGCAGTATTTT. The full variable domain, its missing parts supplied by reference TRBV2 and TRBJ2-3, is EPEVTQTPSHQVTQMGQEVILRCVPISNHLYFYWYRQILGQKVEFLVSFYNNEISEKSEIFDDQFSVERPDGSNFTLKIRSTKLEDSAMYFCASSPSGRVTDTQYFGPGTRLTVL.